This TCR beta chain was captured by sequencing in a study of cytomegalovirus exposure and HLA in healthy donors. Study at large: Within an early data release were about 85 million unique TCRs drawn from HLA-typed donors. Among the approximately 400 genotyped donors, 70% to 85% were placed in the Caucasian-associated ancestry cluster.

The CDR3 loop spans 14 amino acids. V was trimmed by 0 bases and J by 2 bases, leaving 9 bases between them. The V gene's germline CDR1 is SGHNT and CDR2 YYREEE (reference sequence). General observations from the study: In an earlier analysis, productive rearrangement rates for most beta V segments clustered near 87% or 30%.

Amplification used 60 Vbeta primers and 13 Jbeta primers. The table came from immunoSEQ multiplex PCR; TCRdb's copy has only in-frame clones and leaves some out. The sample contains over 30,000 clones, roughly 88% of which appear only once. For this clone: The target antigen is unknown.

The chain has TRBV5-4 and TRBJ2-7; D is possibly TRBD1 (5 bases). This TCR derives from a middle-aged woman in good health and CMV-seropositive. Sequencing was carried out using PBMCs. CDR3 sequence (DNA): TGTGCCAGCAGCTTGGCCGCAGGGACCTACGAGCAGTACTTC. This gives the protein CASSLAAGTYEQYF.